This TCR beta chain derives from a study of T cell responses to AZD1222 COVID-19 vaccine. Findings and limits, study-wide: None of the repertoires were sampled until the peak T cell response had passed. The donor cohort was predominantly white British with a female majority, and clonal diversity may have been underestimated.

Clones were read by immunoSEQ multiplex PCR, and TCRdb kept only the in-frame ones, dropping some. The sample has 89,000 or so clones, approximately 89% seen once. With regard to this clone: The antigen is unknown.

The germline gives CDR1 SGHRS, CDR2 YFSETQ. V was pared by 3 bases and J by 14 bases, with 8 bases of the junction left unmatched. CDR3 length: 12 amino acids. The TCR was taken from an adult in good health. The chain combines TRBV5-1 with TRBJ2-3, with 8 positions matching TRBD2. Sequencing used peripheral blood, obtained on day 0 of AZD1222 vaccination. This CDR3 is CASSSGTRGAYF. In DNA form, the CDR3 reads TGCGCCAGCAGCTCGGGGACTAGAGGGGCGTATTTT.